This T cell receptor beta chain was observed in a study of metastatic and nonmetastatic thyroid tumors. TCRdb reanalyzed the PCR reads via MiXCR. The sample carries 20,000 to 25,000 clones, 20% recorded once. In this sample, this clone is medium-sized (0.01 to 0.1%). No patient had received any treatment before thyroid surgery. The CDR3 contains 14 residues. CDR1 and CDR2 from the germline V gene are LNHDA and SQIVND (reference sequence). Trimming stripped 5 bases from V and 1 base from J, with 11 bases between. Sequenced sample: blood. The chain joins TRBV19 to TRBJ2-5; the D is unclear. This receptor was identified in a female donor with papillary thyroid cancer or a benign thyroid nodule (not recorded which). Some clones in this sample may be carry-over from other donors' samples. The CDR3 region is CASSAAGRQETQYF. CDR3 coding DNA: TGTGCCAGTAGTGCCGCCGGGCGCCAAGAGACCCAGTACTTC.